The next 28 T cell receptor beta chains were all read from a single sample in a study of T cell repertoires in cytomegalovirus infection. A single record per CDR3 protein comes from TCRdb applying MiXCR to the reads. The data hold about 180,000 distinct CDR3 sequences, with about 15% observed a single time. The sequenced sample consisted of CD8+ T cells from PBMCs. These receptors were collected from a human donor in good health (CMV status not recorded). Some clones in this sample may be carry-over from other donors' samples.

The sample holds many counts of this clonotype. The gene calls are TRBV7-2 and TRBJ1-5; D call uncertain. This CDR3 has 15 residues. Germline V gives CDR1 SGHTA, CDR2 FQGNSA. Between the trimmed V and J ends, which lost 5 bases and 0 bases, there was a span of 11 bases. CDR3 sequence (DNA): TGTGCCAGCAGCCTAAGACAACATAGCAATCAGCCCCAGCATTTT. Amino acid sequence: CASSLRQHSNQPQHF.

This chain uses TRBV7-9 with TRBJ2-5, with D hard to call. The CDR3 spans 15 residues. Germline V gene data show CDR1 as SEHNR and CDR2 as FQNEAQ (reference sequence). V was cut by 1 base and J by 2 bases, with 11 bases left in between. The chain's CDR3 is CASSLGPQTQETQYF. The CDR3 nucleotides read TGTGCCAGCAGCTTAGGGCCGCAGACTCAAGAGACCCAGTACTTC.

There are a few counts of this clonotype. The chain carries TRBV23-1 and TRBJ2-6, with no clear D. TRBV23-1 is an open reading frame whose function is uncertain. V was cut by 1 base and J by 0 bases, with 10 bases left in between. The CDR3 covers 17 residues. The CDR3 region is CASSQFIRSSGANVLTF. In DNA form, the CDR3 reads TGCGCCAGCAGTCAATTTATACGGTCCTCTGGGGCCAACGTCCTGACTTTC.

V is TRBV10-3 and J is TRBJ2-1; no definite D call. Germline lookup yields CDR1 ENHRY and CDR2 SYGVKD. Trimming stripped 3 bases from V and 4 bases from J, with 13 bases between. The CDR3 consists of 15 residues. CDR3 sequence: CAISESRGAYNEQFF. The CDR3 DNA is TGTGCCATCAGTGAAAGTCGAGGAGCTTACAATGAGCAGTTCTTC.

This clonotype occurred a few times. The CDR3 is CASSQWFPGRGVTKNIQYF. The CDR3, as DNA: TGCGCCAGCAGTCAATGGTTCCCTGGGCGTGGGGTGACCAAAAACATTCAGTACTTC. V is TRBV23-1 and J is TRBJ2-4; D unresolved. TRBV23-1 has ORF status, its function being uncertain. The CDR3 runs to 19 residues. Deletions cut 1 base from V and 2 bases from J, with 21 bases between.

This clonotype was observed a handful of times. The J gene is TRBJ2-1, the V gene TRBV18, with TRBD1 matching over 7 bases. V was pared by 3 bases and J by 2 bases, with 13 bases of the junction left unmatched. Germline assignment: CDR1 KGHSH and CDR2 LQKENI. The CDR3 covers 18 residues. CDR3 sequence reads: CASSPRGGPGGPYNEQFF. The CDR3 nucleotides read TGTGCCAGCTCACCTAGAGGGGGCCCCGGTGGCCCCTACAATGAGCAGTTCTTC.

J is TRBJ2-7 and V is TRBV7-9; no definite D call. Trimming cost V 2 bases and J 2 bases, with 13 bases left between them. This CDR3 is 15 amino acids long. Germline V CDR1 and CDR2: SEHNR, FQNEAQ (reference sequence). The CDR3 bases are TGTGCCAGCAGCTTACGCCCTATGAAAACCTACGAGCAGTACTTC. Residues: CASSLRPMKTYEQYF. The whole variable domain, remainder taken from reference TRBV7-9 and TRBJ2-7, is DTGVSQNPRHKITKRGQNVTFRCDPISEHNRLYWYRQTLGQGPEFLTYFQNEAQLEKSRLLSDRFSAERPKGSFSTLEIQRTEQGDSAMYLCASSLRPMKTYEQYFGPGTRLTVT.

The V and J genes are TRBV6-2 or TRBV6-3 and TRBJ2-5, with D perhaps matching TRBD2 (6 bases). The CDR3 totals 13 residues. Germline assignment: CDR1 MNHEY and CDR2 SVGEGT. V was trimmed by 2 bases and J by 4 bases, leaving 8 bases between them. DNA for the CDR3: TGTGCCAGCAGTTACGGGACTCCAGAGACCCAGTACTTC. Protein product: CASSYGTPETQYF.

The genes are TRBV2 and TRBJ1-5; 7 nucleotides align to TRBD1. J was trimmed by 3 bases and V by 6 bases; bases with no gene match: 8. The CDR3 runs to 15 residues. Germline V lookup: CDR1 SNHLY, CDR2 FYNNEI. Here the CDR3 DNA reads TGTGCCAGCAGGGAGAGGGGGCAGTTCAATCAGCCCCAGCATTTT. Translated, it gives CASRERGQFNQPQHF.

This clonotype was recorded a few times. The chain couples TRBV6-2 or TRBV6-3 to TRBJ2-7; TRBD1 matches at 9 bases. Germline V CDR1 and CDR2: MNHEY, SVGEGT. Trimming took 6 bases from V and 3 from J; bases not matched to a gene: 6. The CDR3 length is 14 residues. The CDR3 is CASRDRGVLYEQYF. The CDR3 bases are TGTGCCAGCAGAGACAGGGGGGTACTCTACGAGCAGTACTTC.

V is TRBV7-8 and J is TRBJ2-1; TRBD2 matches at 7 bases. This CDR3 spans 15 amino acids. J was trimmed by 5 bases and V by 5 bases; bases with no gene match: 9. CDR1 and CDR2 (germline): SGHVS, FQNEAQ. The CDR3 DNA reads as TGTGCCAGCAGCCCCTACGGGACTATAAACAATGAGCAGTTCTTC. It codes for CASSPYGTINNEQFF.

This clonotype was picked up many times. The gene calls are TRBV7-2 and TRBJ1-1, with 7 positions matching TRBD1. Germline CDR1 reads SGHTA; CDR2 reads FQGNSA. With 6 bases clipped from V and 5 bases from J, the junction kept 12 bases outside the gene matches. The CDR3 consists of 15 residues. The CDR3 loop is CASSQDGRGRTEAFF. The CDR3 nucleotides are TGTGCCAGCAGTCAAGATGGTAGGGGGCGGACTGAAGCTTTCTTT.

The rearrangement uses TRBV7-6 and TRBJ2-5; D perhaps matches TRBD2 (5 bases). V was clipped by 5 bases and J by 0 bases, with 13 bases between them. From germline, CDR1 is SGHVS and CDR2 FNYEAQ. This CDR3 region has 15 residues. The CDR3 spells CASSPYLGDQETQYF. CDR3 DNA: TGTGCCAGCAGCCCCTATTTGGGAGACCAAGAGACCCAGTACTTC.

The genes are TRBV27 and TRBJ2-7; a possible D gene is TRBD2 (5 bases). The CDR3 extends over 13 amino acids. Trimming removed 2 bases at V and 3 bases at J, with 8 bases between. Germline lookup yields CDR1 MNHEY and CDR2 SMNVEV (reference sequence). Here the CDR3 reads CASSLPGVYEQYF. The CDR3 region has the DNA TGTGCCAGCAGTTTACCCGGGGTCTACGAGCAGTACTTC.

This clonotype occurred a few times. The V call is TRBV2, the J call TRBJ2-2; no clear D. CDR1 is SNHLY and CDR2 is FYNNEI in the germline V gene. V was pared by 3 bases and J by 1 base, with 3 bases between. The CDR3 totals 13 residues. The DNA of the CDR3 is TGTGCCAGCAGTGAGCGGAACACCGGGGAGCTGTTTTTT. Its translation: CASSERNTGELFF.

The J gene is TRBJ1-2, the V gene TRBV2; 8 nucleotides match TRBD1. This CDR3 has 11 amino acids. V dropped 4 bases and J dropped 9; count of bases not matched to a gene: 1. Germline assignment: CDR1 SNHLY and CDR2 FYNNEI. CDR3 sequence reads: CASSGQGSYTF. The CDR3 region has the DNA TGTGCCAGCAGTGGACAGGGGAGCTACACCTTC. Full variable domain (rest looked up from reference TRBV2 and TRBJ1-2): EPEVTQTPSHQVTQMGQEVILRCVPISNHLYFYWYRQILGQKVEFLVSFYNNEISEKSEIFDDQFSVERPDGSNFTLKIRSTKLEDSAMYFCASSGQGSYTFGSGTRLTVV.

This clonotype came up many times. The chain joins TRBV7-2 to TRBJ2-1, with unresolved D. This CDR3 comprises 12 residues. Trimming took 2 bases from V and 6 from J, leaving 5 bases between them. CDR1 is SGHTA, CDR2 FQGNSA, per germline. This chain's CDR3 is CASSLSGNEQFF. The CDR3 DNA reads as TGTGCCAGCAGCTTATCAGGCAATGAGCAGTTCTTC.

This clonotype was counted a few times. The chain has TRBV6-2 or TRBV6-3 and TRBJ2-1, with D hard to call. Trimming took off 8 bases at V and 10 bases at J, with 15 bases between the two ends. The CDR3 totals 12 residues. Germline loops: CDR1 MNHEY, CDR2 SVGEGT. Here the CDR3 reads CASGAAAWEQFF. CDR3 bases: TGTGCCAGCGGCGCCGCCGCATGGGAGCAGTTCTTC.

This clonotype was observed a handful of times. The V call is TRBV11-2, the J call TRBJ2-1; D gene unclear. V lost 1 base, J lost 1 base, and 11 bases lay in between. Germline-derived CDR1 and CDR2 are SGHAT and FQNNGV. This CDR3 spans 16 amino acids. The CDR3 DNA reads TGTGCCAGCAGCTTAGGAGGCGCGGTATCCTACAATGAGCAGTTCTTC. It is translated as CASSLGGAVSYNEQFF.

As for this clonotype: Germline and junction disagree at one end, which may indicate a read error. V gene TRBV10-3 combines with J gene TRBJ2-1, with TRBD1 matching 8 bases. Germline V CDR1 and CDR2: ENHRY, SYGVKD. The CDR3 runs to 14 residues. CDR3 in amino acids: CDISEGQGNNEQFF. The CDR3 DNA reads as TGTGACATCAGTGAAGGACAGGGAAACAATGAGCAGTTCTTC.

Only a few counts were recorded for this clonotype. The chain joins TRBV5-6 to TRBJ2-7; no reliable D call. Germline-derived CDR1 and CDR2 are SGHDT and YYEEEE. V lost 1 base to trimming and J lost 2 bases, with 10 bases between them. The CDR3 is 14 amino acids. CDR3 loop: CASSLNLRTYEQYF. Written as DNA, the CDR3 is TGTGCCAGCAGCTTGAATCTACGGACCTACGAGCAGTACTTC.

Only a few counts were recorded for this clonotype. The chain couples TRBV7-9 to TRBJ2-6, with D unclear. V was cut by 6 bases and J by 0 bases, with 3 bases left in between. The V gene's germline CDR1 is SEHNR and CDR2 FQNEAQ (reference sequence). CDR3 size: 13 residues. CDR3 in amino acids: CASRDSGANVLTF. The CDR3 DNA reads TGTGCCAGCAGGGACTCTGGGGCCAACGTCCTGACTTTC. Complete variable domain (other parts from reference TRBV7-9 and TRBJ2-6): DTGVSQNPRHKITKRGQNVTFRCDPISEHNRLYWYRQTLGQGPEFLTYFQNEAQLEKSRLLSDRFSAERPKGSFSTLEIQRTEQGDSAMYLCASRDSGANVLTFGAGSRLTVL.

The sample holds a few counts of this clonotype. V and J are TRBV7-9 and TRBJ1-5; weak D call: TRBD1 (5 bases). The CDR3 runs 13 residues. Germline CDR1 reads SEHNR; CDR2 reads FQNEAQ (reference sequence). Trimming stripped 6 bases from V and 5 bases from J, with 11 bases between. CDR3 in amino acids: CASSPTGDQPQHF. The DNA for the CDR3 is TGTGCCAGCAGTCCCACGGGGGATCAGCCCCAGCATTTT.

A few counts support this clonotype. The chain combines TRBV7-8 with TRBJ2-1; unclear D gene. V was pared by 5 bases and J by 8 bases, with 7 bases between. The CDR3 consists of 11 residues. Germline CDR1 is SGHVS and CDR2 is FQNEAQ. The CDR3 nucleotides read TGTGCCAGCAGCCCGGCCCATGAGCAGTTCTTC. Residues: CASSPAHEQFF.

This rearrangement joins TRBV7-9 to TRBJ2-2, with 9 bases fitting TRBD2. This CDR3 is built from 18 residues. CDR1 SEHNR and CDR2 FQNEAQ come from the germline V gene (reference sequence). V gave up 5 bases and J gave up 5 bases; unmatched junction bases: 15. The DNA of the CDR3 is TGTGCCAGCAGCGTGAATGGGGCTAGCGGGGATCGAACCGGGGAGCTGTTTTTT. This encodes CASSVNGASGDRTGELFF.

The sample holds a few counts of this clonotype. The rearrangement joins TRBV7-9 to TRBJ1-1, with 10 bases that match TRBD1. With V trimmed by 5 bases and J by 8 bases, 11 bases remained unmatched. This CDR3 has 15 residues. CDR1 SEHNR and CDR2 FQNEAQ come from the germline V gene (reference sequence). The CDR3 DNA is TGTGCCAGCAGCACGACAGGGGGCGCGGGTTTGGAAGCTTTCTTT. Translated, it gives CASSTTGGAGLEAFF.

V usage is TRBV2 and J usage is TRBJ1-5; tentative D call: TRBD1 (5 bases). This CDR3 comprises 16 residues. V lost 3 bases, J lost 0 bases, and 12 bases lay in between. In germline, CDR1 is SNHLY, CDR2 FYNNEI. The CDR3 sequence is CASSETRDYSNQPQHF. The DNA for the CDR3 is TGTGCCAGCAGTGAGACGAGGGACTATAGCAATCAGCCCCAGCATTTT.

The chain couples TRBV6-2 or TRBV6-3 to TRBJ2-1; no clear D. With 6 bases removed from V and 9 bases from J, the gap between germline ends came to 15 bases. Germline V gene data show CDR1 as MNHEY and CDR2 as SVGEGT. The CDR3 extends over 13 amino acids. Here the CDR3 DNA reads TGTGCCAGCAGCCAATCACCGTACGGTGAGCAGTTCTTC. Translating gives CASSQSPYGEQFF.